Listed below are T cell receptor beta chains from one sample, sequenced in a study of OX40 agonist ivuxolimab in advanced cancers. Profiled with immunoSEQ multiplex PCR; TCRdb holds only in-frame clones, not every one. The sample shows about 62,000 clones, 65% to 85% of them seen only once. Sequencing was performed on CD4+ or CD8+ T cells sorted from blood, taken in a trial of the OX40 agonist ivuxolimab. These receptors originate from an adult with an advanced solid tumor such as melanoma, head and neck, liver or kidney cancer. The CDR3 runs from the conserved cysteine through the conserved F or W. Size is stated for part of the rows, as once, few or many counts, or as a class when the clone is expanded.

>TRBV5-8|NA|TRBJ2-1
CASRTTARYLNEQFF
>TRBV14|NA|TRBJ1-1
CASSQERRLPGDTEAFF
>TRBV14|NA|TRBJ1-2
CASSQVGVSWENYGYTF
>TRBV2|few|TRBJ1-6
CASRRGQGWEPLHF
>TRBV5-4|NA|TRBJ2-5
CASSFEGGGKAKETQYF
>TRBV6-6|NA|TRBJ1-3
CASSPRRDSGNTIYF
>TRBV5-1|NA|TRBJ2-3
CASSSSLAGRTDTQYF
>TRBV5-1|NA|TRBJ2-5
CASRTGSQETQYF
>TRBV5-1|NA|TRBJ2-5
CASRLTGLKETQYF
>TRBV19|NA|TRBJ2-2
CASSIRGPGTGELFF
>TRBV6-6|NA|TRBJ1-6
CASSSASGTDVSPLHF
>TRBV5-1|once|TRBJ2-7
CASSDRGLHEQYF
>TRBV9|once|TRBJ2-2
CASSVGGSNTGELFF
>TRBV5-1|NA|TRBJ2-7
CASSTGQGQREQYF
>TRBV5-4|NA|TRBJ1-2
CASSTRGAGGYTF
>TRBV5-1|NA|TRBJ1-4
CASSGTGGLEEKLFF
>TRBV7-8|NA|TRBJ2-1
CASSLASGGARSSYNEQFF
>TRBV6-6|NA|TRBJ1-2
CASRDSLDGYTF
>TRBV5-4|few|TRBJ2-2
CASSSGVGELFF
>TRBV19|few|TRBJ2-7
CASSIGQPYEQYF
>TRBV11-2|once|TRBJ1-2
CASSARSGTLAGYTF
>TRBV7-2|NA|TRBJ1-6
CASSSNGTPTLHF
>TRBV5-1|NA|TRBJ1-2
CASSFSLSYGYTF
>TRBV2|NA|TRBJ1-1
CASAGGAGTEAFF
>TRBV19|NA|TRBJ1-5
CASSPGGKMQPQHF
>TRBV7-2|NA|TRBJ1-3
CASSLVTGGNTIYF
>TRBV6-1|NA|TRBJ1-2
CASSEFGLGIYGYTF
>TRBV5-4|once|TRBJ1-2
CASSLLSLDSYGYTF
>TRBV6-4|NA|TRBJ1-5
CASSEERLSLQHF
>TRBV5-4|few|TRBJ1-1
CASRGQGASFTEAFF
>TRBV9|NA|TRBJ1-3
CASSVGGGNTIYF
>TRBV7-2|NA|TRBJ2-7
CASSLDAGTAYEQYF
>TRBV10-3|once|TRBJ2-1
CAISEGGYNEQFF
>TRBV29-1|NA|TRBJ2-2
CSVGLGTGGTGELFF
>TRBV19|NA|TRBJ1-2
CASSIVDGTYGYTF
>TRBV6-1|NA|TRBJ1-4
CASSARVDRGGGEKLFF
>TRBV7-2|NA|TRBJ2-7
CASSLSGTSYEQYF
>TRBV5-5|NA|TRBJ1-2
CASSLMNGYTF
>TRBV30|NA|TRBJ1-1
CAWSVQVKGTAFF
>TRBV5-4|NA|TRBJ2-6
CASSFFSGANVLTF
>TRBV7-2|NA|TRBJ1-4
CASTRGGGGHEKLFF
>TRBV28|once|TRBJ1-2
CASSWPNNYGYTF
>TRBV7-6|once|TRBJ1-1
CASSLGQSRDEAFF
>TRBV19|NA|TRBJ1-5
CASSIEGQGERQPQHF
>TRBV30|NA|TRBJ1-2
CAWSVLGRGVYGYTF
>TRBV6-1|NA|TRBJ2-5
CASSEAETQYF
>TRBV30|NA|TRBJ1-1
CAWSPQGGEAFF
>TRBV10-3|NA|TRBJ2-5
CAISEGEETQYF
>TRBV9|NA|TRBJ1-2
CASSVEGGGGYTF
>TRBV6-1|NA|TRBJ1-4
CAAQGEAVSGEKLFF
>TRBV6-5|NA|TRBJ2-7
CASRLSSYEQYF
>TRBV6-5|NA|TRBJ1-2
CASRPREQGARGYTF
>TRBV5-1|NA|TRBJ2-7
CASSLGQQMGYEQYF
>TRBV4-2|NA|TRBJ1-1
CASSQVGEMSAEAFF